This TCR beta chain was profiled in a study of blood T cell repertoires in COVID-19. On the study more broadly: The study drew acute and convalescent COVID-19 samples from the United States, Italy and Spain. PBMCs, B-cell-depleted T cells, or T cells were the source of the cDNA or gDNA that made up the material.

This CDR3 comprises 13 residues. The germline CDR1 and CDR2 sequences are MNHNY and SVGAGI (reference sequence). Trimming left V 6 bases short and J 7 bases short, with 13 bases between. Comment on this clone: Other DNA sequences of this sample code for an identical CDR3.

Original processing methods: Nucleated cell number was recorded as an estimate derived from reference gene primer amplification. Some clones are missing from TCRdb's copy, which holds only in-frame ones; the method was immunoSEQ multiplex PCR. That table is the source of V, J and clone size, and D and trimming were worked out from the DNA. The sample includes roughly 46,000 clones, 88% of them seen just once. The clonotype originates from a man aged 50 to 60 with active COVID-19. This chain uses TRBV6-6 with TRBJ1-5, with D uncertain. Sequencing was done on a sample of peripheral blood. CDR3 in amino acids: CASRAESTQPQHF. In nucleotides, the CDR3 is TGTGCCAGCAGGGCGGAGAGTACGCAGCCCCAGCATTTT.